This is a list of T cell receptor beta chains from one sample in a study of cytomegalovirus exposure and HLA in healthy donors. Libraries were prepared by immunoSEQ multiplex PCR; TCRdb keeps only in-frame clonotypes and omits some of them. Counted here are some 180,000 clones, less than 80% occurring once; the ten biggest clones make up around 1.6%. Sequencing was done on a sample of PBMCs. Receptor source: a man between 18 and 29 years old in good health and CMV-seronegative. Each CDR3 is given with its conserved first and last residue. Fields, in order: D gene, J gene, V gene, clone size, CDR3 protein, CDR3 DNA. A D gene is named only where the DNA matches it firmly. Clone sizes are given selectively: once, few, many, or a class where the clone is expanded.

TRBD2 TRBJ2-1 TRBV5-1 . CASSGGYPLAGVYEQFF TGCGCCAGCAGCGGAGGGTATCCGCTAGCGGGAGTTTATGAGCAGTTCTTC
. TRBJ2-7 TRBV5-1 few CASSTGPTYEQYF TGCGCCAGCAGTACAGGCCCCACCTACGAGCAGTACTTC
TRBD2 TRBJ2-7 TRBV6-5 . CASSGRGGWYEQYF TGTGCCAGCTCGGGGCGGGGGGGCTGGTACGAGCAGTACTTC
TRBD1 TRBJ2-3 TRBV6-4 few CASSEADREWNTQYF TGTGCCAGCAGTGAGGCGGACAGGGAGTGGAATACGCAGTATTTT
TRBD1 TRBJ1-2 TRBV5-1 once CASSVSGGDGYTF TGCGCCAGCAGCGTCTCAGGGGGCGATGGCTACACCTTC
TRBD1 TRBJ2-7 TRBV6-1 . CATRTGGSYEQYF TGTGCCACCCGAACAGGGGGCTCCTACGAGCAGTACTTC
. TRBJ1-4 TRBV5-1 . CASRTGLDNEKLFF TGCGCCAGCAGGACGGGACTGGATAATGAAAAACTGTTTTTT
TRBD1 TRBJ1-1 TRBV10-3 . CAISGGTVNTEAFF TGTGCCATCAGTGGGGGGACAGTGAACACTGAAGCTTTCTTT
TRBD1 TRBJ1-4 TRBV19 . CASSTRDRGPATNEKLFF TGTGCCAGTAGTACCCGGGACAGGGGCCCCGCAACTAATGAAAAACTGTTTTTT
. TRBJ1-4 TRBV28 . CASSPGGVNEKLFF TGTGCCAGCAGCCCTGGCGGGGTTAATGAAAAACTGTTTTTT
. TRBJ2-3 TRBV5-6 . CASSPWKQSRADTQYF TGTGCCAGCAGCCCATGGAAGCAATCGAGGGCAGATACGCAGTATTTT
. TRBJ2-6 TRBV6-1 . CASTRRSGANVLTF TGTGCCAGCACCCGGAGATCTGGGGCCAACGTCCTGACTTTC
TRBD1 TRBJ2-7 TRBV6-5 . CASSDMRTGGEQYF TGTGCCAGCAGCGACATGCGGACAGGGGGCGAGCAGTACTTC
. TRBJ1-5 TRBV28 few CASTSRDNQPQHF TGTGCCAGTACGAGCCGGGACAATCAGCCCCAGCATTTT
TRBD1 TRBJ1-2 TRBV4-1 . CASSQEAGGGYGYTF TGCGCCAGCAGCCAAGAGGCAGGGGGAGGCTATGGCTACACCTTC
. TRBJ2-7 TRBV5-1 . CASSLGRQVGMVNEQYF TGCGCCAGCAGCTTGGGGAGACAGGTTGGAATGGTCAACGAGCAGTACTTC
. TRBJ2-7 TRBV9 . CASSVATSGLSEQYF TGTGCCAGCAGCGTAGCTACTAGTGGTCTTTCTGAGCAGTACTTC
TRBD2 TRBJ2-3 TRBV4-2 . CASSPQRGGSTDTQYF TGTGCCAGCAGCCCCCAGCGGGGAGGTAGCACAGATACGCAGTATTTT
TRBD2 TRBJ2-4 TRBV4-2 once CASSRPVLAGGPYIQYF TGTGCCAGCAGCCGCCCCGTTCTAGCGGGAGGGCCGTACATTCAGTACTTC
TRBD2 TRBJ2-3 TRBV19 few CASSLGRASGTDTQYF TGTGCCAGTAGTCTCGGGAGGGCCAGTGGAACAGATACGCAGTATTTT
TRBD1 TRBJ1-1 TRBV29-1 . CSASRGRRDTEAFF TGCAGCGCCTCGAGGGGGCGAAGGGACACTGAAGCTTTCTTT
TRBD2 TRBJ2-2 TRBV7-8 . CASSSRLAGVTGELFF TGTGCCAGCAGCTCACGACTAGCGGGAGTTACCGGGGAGCTGTTTTTT
. TRBJ2-1 TRBV7-3 . CASSGSHRGNEQFF TGTGCCAGCAGTGGTTCTCACCGAGGGAATGAGCAGTTCTTC
TRBD1 TRBJ1-5 TRBV19 . CAILDRDRDLYSNQPQHF TGTGCCATTTTGGATCGGGACAGGGATTTATATAGCAATCAGCCCCAGCATTTT
TRBD1 TRBJ2-7 TRBV18 . CASSPLYGTAYEQYF TGTGCCAGCTCACCGCTATACGGGACAGCCTACGAGCAGTACTTC
. TRBJ1-2 TRBV28 . CASSEWAGTYYGYTF TGTGCCAGCAGCGAGTGGGCAGGGACATACTATGGCTACACCTTC
. TRBJ2-1 TRBV19 few CASSTPREQFF TGTGCCAGTAGTACCCCGAGGGAGCAGTTCTTC